This T cell receptor beta chain was captured in a study of CD8+ T cells in alopecia areata. Sequencing relied on a cDNA template that was reverse transcribed from extracted RNA. Profiled with immunoSEQ multiplex PCR; TCRdb holds only in-frame clones, not every one. The sample lists over 120,000 clones; roughly 50% were seen once. As regards this clone: Antigen specificity is unknown.

Whole-study findings and limits: Scalp specimens additionally yield sequences from normal skin's resident alphabeta T cells.

The CDR3 runs 15 residues. Losses at the gene ends were 3 bases for V and 5 bases for J; bases not matched to a gene: 6. Germline-derived CDR1 and CDR2 are SGHVS and FQNEAQ. The sample's treatment: oral pan-JAK inhibitor, 5-10 mg twice daily. The sequence derives from a human donor with alopecia areata. Sequenced material: CD8+ T cells sorted from blood, taken at week 4, from a patient treated with tofacitinib. The chain combines TRBV7-8 with TRBJ2-1; TRBD2 agrees at 8 bases. CDR3 bases: TGTGCCAGCAGCTTCATAGCGGGGCTAAACAATGAGCAGTTCTTC. Encoded protein: CASSFIAGLNNEQFF. Using reference TRBV7-8 and TRBJ2-1 for the parts outside the CDR3, the full variable domain is GAGVSQSPRYKVAKRGQDVALRCDPISGHVSLFWYQQALGQGPEFLTYFQNEAQLDKSGLPSDRFFAERPEGSVSTLKIQRTQQEDSAVYLCASSFIAGLNNEQFFGPGTRLTVL.